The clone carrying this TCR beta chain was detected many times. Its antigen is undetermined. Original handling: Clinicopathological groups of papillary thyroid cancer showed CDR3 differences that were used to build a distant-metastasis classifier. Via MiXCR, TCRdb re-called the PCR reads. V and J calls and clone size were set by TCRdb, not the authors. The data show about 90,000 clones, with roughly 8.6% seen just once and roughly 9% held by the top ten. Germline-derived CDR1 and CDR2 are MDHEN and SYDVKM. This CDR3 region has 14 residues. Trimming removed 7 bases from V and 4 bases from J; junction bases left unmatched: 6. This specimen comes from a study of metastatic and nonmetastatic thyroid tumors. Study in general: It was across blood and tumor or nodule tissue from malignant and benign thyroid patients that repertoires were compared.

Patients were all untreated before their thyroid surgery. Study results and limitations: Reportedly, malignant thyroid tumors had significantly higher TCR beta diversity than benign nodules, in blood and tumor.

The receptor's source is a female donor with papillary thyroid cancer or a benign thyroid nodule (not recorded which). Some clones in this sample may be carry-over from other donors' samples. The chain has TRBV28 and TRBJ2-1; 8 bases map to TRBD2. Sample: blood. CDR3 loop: CASMVAGTYNEQFF. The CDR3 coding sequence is TGTGCCAGCATGGTAGCGGGGACGTACAATGAGCAGTTCTTC.